This TCR beta chain was captured by sequencing in a study of beta chain features in type 1 diabetes. Expressed TCRB transcripts were sequenced after all isolated RNA was converted to cDNA. The data were produced by immunoSEQ multiplex PCR, yet TCRdb's version contains in-frame clones alone and is incomplete. Here the sample spans roughly 240,000 clones, approximately 70% being singletons. The sample comprised naive CD4+ T cells from blood. This TCR derives from a man in his thirties or forties in good health.

CDR3 residues: CASSQGVGTQYF. The CDR3 nucleotides read TGTGCCAGCAGCCAAGGTGTAGGGACCCAGTACTTC. V usage is TRBV14 and J usage is TRBJ2-5; D remains unclear. Germline loops: CDR1 SGHDN, CDR2 FVKESK. V lost 1 base and J lost 7, with 7 bases in between. This CDR3 comprises 12 residues.